Presented here are 26 T cell receptor beta chains from one specimen sequenced in a study of cytomegalovirus exposure and HLA in healthy donors. 13 Jbeta primers and 60 Vbeta primers were used for the PCR. The data were produced by immunoSEQ multiplex PCR, yet TCRdb's version contains in-frame clones alone and is incomplete. The sample holds more than 110,000 clones, 79% seen once. The sequenced sample consisted of PBMCs. The receptors were gathered from a young man in good health and CMV-seronegative.

The gene calls are TRBV27 and TRBJ2-3, with no clear D. V was cut by 3 bases and J by 2 bases, with 12 bases left in between. This CDR3 contains 15 residues. CDR1 MNHEY and CDR2 SMNVEV come from the germline V gene (reference sequence). As DNA, the CDR3 is TGTGCCAGCAGTTTCATGGCAGGTATCACAGATACGCAGTATTTT. This codes for CASSFMAGITDTQYF.

This chain connects TRBV27 to TRBJ2-6, with TRBD1 as a possible D gene (5 bases). CDR3 length equals 17 residues. V was shortened by 5 bases and J by 1 base, with 15 bases between the two germline ends. Germline CDR1 reads MNHEY; CDR2 reads SMNVEV (reference sequence). The CDR3 region has the DNA TGTGCCAGCAGTCGCTTCCAGGGCGTTTCTGGGGCCAACGTCCTGACTTTC. Translation gives CASSRFQGVSGANVLTF.

The chain employs TRBV2 and TRBJ1-4; D uncertain. The CDR3 has 16 residues. The germline V gene has CDR1 SNHLY and CDR2 FYNNEI. The ends were cut back, 2 bases at V and 7 bases at J, with 17 bases in the middle. The CDR3 is CASSEWANSAPEKLFF. The DNA of the CDR3 is TGTGCCAGCAGTGAATGGGCAAACTCTGCCCCTGAAAAACTGTTTTTT.

The V and J genes are TRBV9 and TRBJ1-3; 8 bases line up with TRBD1. The CDR3 contains 16 residues. With 3 bases clipped from V and 2 bases from J, the junction kept 7 bases outside the gene matches. The germline CDR1 and CDR2 sequences are SGDLS and YYNGEE. The CDR3 is CASSASDRATGNTIYF. DNA of the CDR3: TGTGCCAGCAGCGCTTCGGACAGGGCTACTGGAAACACCATATATTTT.

The genes are TRBV10-3 and TRBJ2-1; D gene unclear. The CDR3 extends over 12 amino acids. V was trimmed by 2 bases and J by 10 bases, leaving 9 bases between them. From germline, CDR1 is ENHRY and CDR2 SYGVKD. As DNA, the CDR3 is TGTGCCATCAGTGAGATGGGCACAGAGCAGTTCTTC. Protein product: CAISEMGTEQFF.

V is TRBV29-1 and J is TRBJ2-7; D unclear. Per the germline V gene, CDR1 is SQVTM and CDR2 is ANQGSEA. Trimming removed 4 bases from V and 1 base from J, with 11 bases in between. The length of the CDR3 is 13 residues. Written as DNA, the CDR3 is TGCAGCGTTGTCACCTCCCGGTCCTACGAGCAGTACTTC. Translated, it gives CSVVTSRSYEQYF.

The V call is TRBV4-3, the J call TRBJ1-2; 9 bases line up with TRBD1. Trimming at V came to 1 base and at J to 3 bases, leaving 9 bases not matched to a gene. CDR3 length: 17 amino acids. The germline V gene has CDR1 LGHNA and CDR2 YSLEER. CDR3 nucleotide sequence: TGCGCCAGCAGCCAAGCCCGGGACAGGGAGGAGGACTATGGCTACACCTTC. Translation gives CASSQARDREEDYGYTF.

CDR3 sequence reads: CAWSQSTELHF. CDR3 DNA sequence: TGTGCCTGGAGTCAAAGCACAGAACTCCACTTT. The chain is built from TRBV30 and TRBJ1-6; D call uncertain. This CDR3 is built from 11 residues. Per germline, CDR1 GTSNPN and CDR2 SVGIG (reference sequence). V dropped 2 bases and J dropped 16 bases, with 12 bases sitting between them. Drawing the rest from reference TRBV30 and TRBJ1-6, the complete variable domain is SQTIHQWPATLVQPVGSPLSLECTVEGTSNPNLYWYRQAAGRGLQLLFYSVGIGQISSEVPQNLSASRPQDRQFILSSKKLLLSDSGFYLCAWSQSTELHFGNGTRLTVT.

The chain uses TRBV11-2 and TRBJ2-1; TRBD2 matches 12 bases. Germline values: CDR1 SGHAT, CDR2 FQNNGV. The CDR3 extends over 15 amino acids. The V segment lost 2 bases and the J segment 4 bases; nucleotides outside the gene matches: 0. CDR3 coding DNA: TGTGCCAGCAGCTTAACTAGCGGGGGGTACAATGAGCAGTTCTTC. Residues: CASSLTSGGYNEQFF.

The gene calls are TRBV7-2 and TRBJ1-1, with TRBD1 matching 7 bases. J was trimmed by 4 bases and V by 5 bases; bases with no gene match: 13. CDR1 is SGHTA, CDR2 FQGNSA, per germline. This CDR3 is built from 16 residues. The CDR3 DNA follows: TGTGCCAGCAGCGAAACAGCCGGGACAGTGAGCACTGAAGCTTTCTTT. This translates into CASSETAGTVSTEAFF.

In its sample, this clone was seen a few times. The chain recombines TRBV6-4 with TRBJ2-5; TRBD2 might be the D (5 bases). Germline V lookup: CDR1 MRHNA, CDR2 SNTAGT. The CDR3 is 15 amino acids. V was pared by 0 bases and J by 1 base, with 9 bases between. The CDR3 region has the DNA TGTGCCAGCAGTGACTCCCCGGGGAGCCAAGAGACCCAGTACTTC. Translated: CASSDSPGSQETQYF.

The chain is built from TRBV19 and TRBJ2-7; a weak D match, TRBD1 (5 bases). The V end lost 0 bases, the J end lost 3 bases, and 12 bases lay between the germline ends. The CDR3 is made up of 15 amino acids. CDR1 and CDR2 (germline): LNHDA, SQIVND (reference sequence). CDR3 nucleotides: TGTGCCAGTAGTATAGATCACAGGCAGAACTACGAGCAGTACTTC. It is translated as CASSIDHRQNYEQYF.

This rearrangement joins TRBV9 to TRBJ2-1; D is undetermined. This CDR3 is built from 15 residues. Trimming took 2 bases from V and 7 from J, leaving 16 bases between them. CDR1 is SGDLS, CDR2 YYNGEE, per germline. CDR3 region: CASSVLMRQKNEQFF. The CDR3 DNA reads as TGTGCCAGCAGCGTTTTAATGAGGCAGAAAAATGAGCAGTTCTTC. Full variable domain (remainder filled in from reference TRBV9 and TRBJ2-1): DSGVTQTPKHLITATGQRVTLRCSPRSGDLSVYWYQQSLDQGLQFLIQYYNGEERAKGNILERFSAQQFPDLHSELNLSSLELGDSALYFCASSVLMRQKNEQFFGPGTRLTVL.

The rearrangement joins TRBV5-6 to TRBJ1-1, with D possibly being TRBD1 (5 bases). The CDR3 has 14 residues. Trimming cost V 0 bases and J 5 bases, with 11 bases left between them. Per the germline V gene, CDR1 is SGHDT and CDR2 is YYEEEE. The DNA of the CDR3 is TGTGCCAGCAGCTTGGAGTCAGGGCTGACTGAAGCTTTCTTT. As protein: CASSLESGLTEAFF.

This chain uses TRBV27 with TRBJ2-7; TRBD1 matches 9 bases. Germline CDR1 MNHEY, CDR2 SMNVEV (reference sequence). V lost 3 bases to trimming and J lost 7 bases; unmatched junction nucleotides: 4. This CDR3 is 13 amino acids long. The CDR3 is CASSFGTGWEQYF. The CDR3 DNA reads as TGTGCCAGCAGTTTCGGGACAGGGTGGGAGCAGTACTTC.

The CDR3 reads CASSFRAGRMNTEAFF. The CDR3 DNA reads as TGCGCCAGCAGCTTTAGGGCGGGACGGATGAACACTGAAGCTTTCTTT. The genes are TRBV5-1 and TRBJ1-1; possibly TRBD1 for D (5 bases). The CDR3 runs 16 residues. V was trimmed by 2 bases and J by 0 bases, leaving 14 bases between them. CDR1 and CDR2 from the germline V gene are SGHRS and YFSETQ.

J is TRBJ1-2 and V is TRBV7-8; 12 bases line up with TRBD1. CDR1 is SGHVS, CDR2 FQNEAQ, per germline. J was trimmed by 7 bases and V by 6 bases; bases with no gene match: 6. The CDR3 sequence is 14 residues long. As DNA, the CDR3 is TGTGCCAGCAGGCCGGGACAGGGGGCGTTTGGCTACACCTTC. This translates into CASRPGQGAFGYTF.

V usage is TRBV25-1 and J usage is TRBJ1-1; tentatively, D is TRBD1 (5 bases). The CDR3 sequence is 16 residues long. V was pared by 6 bases and J by 4 bases, with 21 bases between. The V gene's germline CDR1 is MGHDK and CDR2 SYGVNS. This CDR3 reads CASRRSPGQGGTEAFF. CDR3 coding DNA: TGTGCCAGCAGGAGGTCACCAGGGCAGGGCGGCACTGAAGCTTTCTTT.

The CDR3 DNA follows: TGCGCCAGCAGCCTGGGCGGGACAGGGCGGAGGGAAGCTTTCTTT. It codes for CASSLGGTGRREAFF. The chain uses TRBV5-1 and TRBJ1-1; 9 bases line up with TRBD1. Germline-derived CDR1 and CDR2 are SGHRS and YFSETQ. V lost 4 bases, J lost 8 bases, and 12 bases stayed unmatched. This CDR3 contains 15 residues.

The rearrangement links TRBV14 to TRBJ1-2; 9 bases fit TRBD1. CDR1 and CDR2 from the germline V gene are SGHDN and FVKESK. V shed 4 bases and J 3 bases; nucleotides not matched to a gene: 9. This CDR3 region has 16 residues. The CDR3 here is CASSPIFRTGDYGYTF. The CDR3 nucleotides are TGTGCCAGCAGCCCGATATTCCGGACAGGGGACTATGGCTACACCTTC.

The V gene is TRBV5-6, the J gene TRBJ2-5; TRBD1 aligns across 10 bases. V trimming: 4 bases; J trimming: 2 bases; junction bases outside the gene matches: 2. CDR3 length: 14 residues. From germline, CDR1 is SGHDT and CDR2 YYEEEE. The CDR3 DNA reads TGTGCCAGCAGCGCGGGACAGGGGCAAGAGACCCAGTACTTC. Translated: CASSAGQGQETQYF.

The chain recombines TRBV28 with TRBJ1-4; 9 bases match TRBD1. V lost 6 bases to trimming and J lost 1 base; unmatched junction nucleotides: 0. Germline V lookup: CDR1 MDHEN, CDR2 SYDVKM. The CDR3 covers 14 residues. Here the CDR3 DNA reads TGTGCCAGCAGGACAGGGGGAACTAATGAAAAACTGTTTTTT. Residues: CASRTGGTNEKLFF.

This clone was counted a single time. The chain combines TRBV19 with TRBJ1-1, with D possibly TRBD1 on 5 matching bases. The CDR3 is 15 amino acids. The germline gives CDR1 LNHDA, CDR2 SQIVND (reference sequence). Trimming removed 5 bases from V and 6 bases from J, with 19 bases in between. CDR3 coding DNA: TGTGCCAGTAGTGAACAGGAGAGGCGAACTCCTGAAGCTTTCTTT. Translation gives CASSEQERRTPEAFF.

The chain combines TRBV6-5 with TRBJ1-5, with a weak D call TRBD1 (6 bases). The germline V gene has CDR1 MNHEY and CDR2 SVGAGI. V lost 6 bases and J 7 bases, leaving 16 bases between the germline ends. The CDR3 consists of 14 residues. In DNA, the CDR3 is TGTGCCAGCAGCCCGCCAGGGGCAGGGCAGCCCCAGCATTTT. This gives the protein CASSPPGAGQPQHF.

This chain joins TRBV5-5 and TRBJ2-7, with D perhaps TRBD1 (6 bases). V lost 5 bases to trimming and J lost 5 bases, with 20 bases between them. The V gene's germline CDR1 is SGHKS and CDR2 YYEKEE (reference sequence). This CDR3 contains 15 residues. The DNA for the CDR3 is TGTGCCAGCAGTCTTCCCCCAGGGGTCTTCAACGAGCAGTACTTC. Encoded protein: CASSLPPGVFNEQYF.

This clone has a single count. The chain has TRBV7-9 and TRBJ1-2, with 9 nucleotides matching TRBD1. This CDR3 contains 17 residues. With V trimmed by 0 bases and J by 6 bases, 11 bases remained unmatched. Germline V gene lookup returns CDR1 SEHNR and CDR2 FQNEAQ (reference sequence). The CDR3 DNA sequence: TGTGCCAGCAGCTTAGCGCGGACAGGGGTTACGCTGGATGGCTACACCTTC. Translated, it gives CASSLARTGVTLDGYTF.